One sample yielded the 21 T cell receptor beta chains listed below, sequenced in a study of CD8+ T cells in alopecia areata. Peripheral blood and lesional scalp punch biopsies were taken from alopecia areata patients. cDNA serving as the sequencing template came from extracted, reverse transcribed RNA. This table comes from immunoSEQ multiplex PCR, and its TCRdb copy is limited to in-frame clones, with some not included. Found here are approximately 13,000 clones, under 60% of them singletons; the top ten hold around 9.9%. The starting material was skin, obtained at week 0. These receptors all come from a human donor with alopecia areata.

This clone is labeled large. The sample has other DNA sequences that encode this CDR3 too. The chain links TRBV9 to TRBJ2-5; D is uncertain. With 0 bases removed from V and 2 bases from J, the gap between germline ends came to 8 bases. Germline V gives CDR1 SGDLS, CDR2 YYNGEE. This CDR3 is built from 14 residues. The CDR3: CASSVAGSQETQYF. CDR3 coding DNA: TGTGCCAGCAGCGTAGCTGGGTCTCAAGAGACCCAGTACTTC.

This chain uses TRBV29-1 with TRBJ1-1; 8 bases fit TRBD1. CDR3 size: 13 residues. V trimming: 5 bases; J trimming: 5 bases; junction bases outside the gene matches: 7. Germline V gives CDR1 SQVTM, CDR2 ANQGSEA. The CDR3 DNA reads as TGCAGCGTTCAGACAGGGGAGATAACTGAAGCTTTCTTT. Its translation is CSVQTGEITEAFF.

There are a few counts of this clone. The chain recombines TRBV5-4 with TRBJ1-6; TRBD1 might be the D (6 bases). The CDR3 sequence is 15 residues long. Germline CDR1 and CDR2: SGHNT and YYREEE (reference sequence). Deletions cut 4 bases from V and 6 bases from J, with 14 bases between. The CDR3 here is CASSVPDRFNSPLHF. Here the CDR3 DNA reads TGTGCCAGCAGCGTCCCCGACAGGTTTAATTCACCCCTCCACTTT.

The rearrangement links TRBV7-9 to TRBJ2-1; 7 nucleotides match TRBD1. The V and J ends lost 2 bases and 3 bases, in that order; junction bases with no gene match: 7. Germline V gene sequence: CDR1 SEHNR, CDR2 FQNEAQ (reference sequence). The CDR3 loop spans 16 amino acids. CDR3: CASSLRTGPLYNEQFF. CDR3 DNA sequence: TGTGCCAGCAGCTTAAGGACAGGACCCCTCTACAATGAGCAGTTCTTC.

This clone came up once. The gene calls are TRBV28 and TRBJ1-5, with D unclear. V was cut by 3 bases and J by 4 bases, with 16 bases left in between. The CDR3 has 16 residues. Germline V gives CDR1 MDHEN, CDR2 SYDVKM. The CDR3 sequence: CASSFRFRGLNQPQHF. The DNA of the CDR3 is TGTGCCAGCAGTTTTCGTTTCCGCGGGTTGAATCAGCCCCAGCATTTT.

The V and J genes are TRBV19 and TRBJ1-1; D possibly corresponds to TRBD1 (6 bases). Trimming pared 7 bases from V and 0 bases from J, leaving 12 bases between. The CDR3 contains 14 residues. Germline V CDR1 and CDR2: LNHDA, SQIVND (reference sequence). The CDR3 reads CASTQQGMNTEAFF. Written as DNA, the CDR3 is TGTGCCAGTACCCAACAGGGAATGAACACTGAAGCTTTCTTT.

The chain links TRBV30 to TRBJ2-7; D uncertain. The CDR3 is 15 residues long. V lost 1 base to trimming and J lost 1 base, with 14 bases between them. Germline assignment: CDR1 GTSNPN and CDR2 SVGIG (reference sequence). CDR3 sequence reads: CAWSGGFDGSYEQYF. In DNA, the CDR3 is TGTGCCTGGAGTGGAGGATTTGACGGTTCCTACGAGCAGTACTTC. Variable domain in full (rest from reference TRBV30 and TRBJ2-7): SQTIHQWPATLVQPVGSPLSLECTVEGTSNPNLYWYRQAAGRGLQLLFYSVGIGQISSEVPQNLSASRPQDRQFILSSKKLLLSDSGFYLCAWSGGFDGSYEQYFGPGTRLTVT.

This clone was picked up a small number of times. The rearrangement links TRBV30 to TRBJ1-5; tentative D call: TRBD1 (5 bases). The CDR3 spans 13 residues. Germline V lookup: CDR1 GTSNPN, CDR2 SVGIG (reference sequence). V was pared by 3 bases and J by 5 bases, with 11 bases between. The CDR3 region is CAWSSVRDQPQHF. The DNA of the CDR3 is TGTGCCTGGAGCAGTGTCAGGGATCAGCCCCAGCATTTT.

This chain joins TRBV7-2 and TRBJ2-7; TRBD1 matches 7 bases. V trimming: 5 bases; J trimming: 2 bases; junction bases outside the gene matches: 6. Germline V lookup: CDR1 SGHTA, CDR2 FQGNSA. The CDR3 has 14 amino acids. CDR3 sequence (DNA): TGTGCCAGCAGCCGGGACAGAATCACCTACGAGCAGTACTTC. This gives the protein CASSRDRITYEQYF.

This clone is medium-sized in the sample. The chain is built from TRBV10-3 and TRBJ2-2, with 8 bases fitting TRBD1. The CDR3 covers 18 residues. The germline CDR1 and CDR2 sequences are ENHRY and SYGVKD. Trimming at V came to 3 bases and at J to 5 bases, leaving 14 bases not matched to a gene. The CDR3, as DNA: TGTGCCATCAGTGAAGGTGGCAGGGGGCGCCGAGTAACCGGGGAGCTGTTTTTT. This encodes CAISEGGRGRRVTGELFF.

This clone has a handful of counts. Other DNA sequences from this sample encode an identical CDR3 as well. J is TRBJ2-5 and V is TRBV9; D unclear. V was shortened by 0 bases and J by 2 bases, with 8 bases between the two germline ends. The CDR3 spans 14 residues. CDR1 and CDR2 (germline): SGDLS, YYNGEE. Here the CDR3 DNA reads TGTGCCAGCAGCGTAGCCGGCAGTCAAGAGACCCAGTACTTC. Encoded protein: CASSVAGSQETQYF.

The chain joins TRBV5-6 to TRBJ2-1, with TRBD1 as a possible D gene (6 bases). The CDR3 sequence is 13 residues long. The ends were cut back, 1 base at V and 6 bases at J, with 8 bases in the middle. Germline V gene lookup returns CDR1 SGHDT and CDR2 YYEEEE. The CDR3 nucleotides read TGTGCCAGCAGCTTGAGGGGGATCAATGAGCAGTTCTTC. Translated, it gives CASSLRGINEQFF.

The chain recombines TRBV27 with TRBJ2-1; 7 nucleotides line up with TRBD2. The J segment lost 3 bases and the V segment lost 5 bases, leaving 7 bases of the junction unmatched. Germline assignment: CDR1 MNHEY and CDR2 SMNVEV (reference sequence). This CDR3 contains 15 residues. This CDR3 reads CASSLGRASYNEQFF. In DNA form, the CDR3 reads TGTGCCAGCAGTCTGGGGAGGGCCAGCTACAATGAGCAGTTCTTC.

By share, this clone ranks as medium-sized. This sequence joins TRBV28 and TRBJ1-2; maybe TRBD1 (6 bases). V was shortened by 3 bases and J by 2 bases, with 10 bases between the two germline ends. Germline V lookup: CDR1 MDHEN, CDR2 SYDVKM. CDR3 length equals 14 residues. CDR3 DNA sequence: TGTGCCAGCAGTTTCGGGGACACAAACTATGGCTACACCTTC. This translates into CASSFGDTNYGYTF.

The sample holds a few counts of this clone. This chain links TRBV5-4 with TRBJ2-5, with 8 nucleotides matching TRBD1. The CDR3 runs 14 residues. From germline, CDR1 is SGHNT and CDR2 YYREEE (reference sequence). V shed 6 bases and J 4 bases; nucleotides not matched to a gene: 8. The CDR3 protein is CASTPDRGRETQYF. The CDR3 DNA is TGTGCCAGCACCCCCGACAGGGGAAGAGAGACCCAGTACTTC.

V usage is TRBV5-1 and J usage is TRBJ2-7; 7 bases match TRBD2. Per the germline V gene, CDR1 is SGHRS and CDR2 is YFSETQ. The length of the CDR3 is 14 residues. Trimming removed 4 bases from V and 3 bases from J; junction bases left unmatched: 7. The CDR3 region has the DNA TGCGCCAGCAGCCCCGGGGGGTTGGGCTACGAGCAGTACTTC. Its translation is CASSPGGLGYEQYF.

The chain uses TRBV14 and TRBJ2-2; D is ambiguous. CDR1 and CDR2 from the germline V gene are SGHDN and FVKESK. Trimming shortened V by 1 base and J by 4 bases, and 4 bases separated the two germline ends. CDR3 length: 13 amino acids. CDR3 loop: CASSQAATGELFF. The CDR3 DNA is TGTGCCAGCAGCCAAGCCGCCACCGGGGAGCTGTTTTTT.

The chain has TRBV7-9 and TRBJ1-1; 9 bases are shared with TRBD1. V shed 1 base and J 0 bases; nucleotides not matched to a gene: 9. This CDR3 contains 18 residues. Germline assignment: CDR1 SEHNR and CDR2 FQNEAQ (reference sequence). The CDR3: CASSLGLGQGRVNTEAFF. The CDR3 bases are TGTGCCAGCAGCTTAGGTCTTGGACAGGGGCGCGTGAACACTGAAGCTTTCTTT.

This chain links TRBV2 with TRBJ1-2; no clear D gene. Germline V gene sequence: CDR1 SNHLY, CDR2 FYNNEI. The V end was cut by 7 bases, the J end by 1 base, with 13 bases between. The CDR3 is made up of 14 amino acids. The CDR3 coding sequence is TGTGCCAGCAAGGAAGATAGGCTTAACTATGGCTACACCTTC. Amino acid sequence: CASKEDRLNYGYTF.

The rearrangement links TRBV18 to TRBJ1-4; 10 nucleotides line up with TRBD1. Germline-derived CDR1 and CDR2 are KGHSH and LQKENI. Trimming removed 1 base from V and 6 bases from J; junction bases left unmatched: 2. This CDR3 contains 15 residues. The CDR3 loop reads CASSPLGTGDEKLFF. CDR3 DNA: TGTGCCAGCTCACCACTCGGGACAGGGGATGAAAAACTGTTTTTT.

This chain uses TRBV30 with TRBJ2-5; tentatively, D is TRBD2 (6 bases). Germline V gene lookup returns CDR1 GTSNPN and CDR2 SVGIG (reference sequence). This CDR3 has 13 amino acids. Between the trimmed V and J ends, which lost 0 bases and 1 base, there was a span of 6 bases. CDR3 DNA sequence: TGTGCCTGGAGTGTAGCGGGCCAAGAGACCCAGTACTTC. Translation: CAWSVAGQETQYF.